This TCR beta chain was sequenced for a study of shared clonotypes between healthy human individuals. CDR1 is SGHTA, CDR2 FQGNSA, per germline. This CDR3 region has 13 residues. V was trimmed by 6 bases and J by 8 bases, leaving 14 bases between them. TCRdb keeps only in-frame clones here, not all; method: immunoSEQ multiplex PCR. Of a few hundred thousand clones in the sample, about 69% were seen once. This clone was seen more than once but under ten times. Sequencing input: memory CD4+ T cells sorted from blood. This sample's subset: CD45RA-negative fraction. The chain couples TRBV7-2 to TRBJ2-1; no clear D gene. The origin of this receptor is a man aged 25 to 45 in good health. CDR3 in DNA: TGTGCCAGCAGGCCCGGCTCCCGACATGAGCAGTTCTTC. Its protein is CASRPGSRHEQFF.